This T cell receptor (beta chain) was captured by sequencing in a study of blood T cells in healthy people across ages. V was pared by 5 bases and J by 2 bases, with 16 bases between. The CDR3 has 16 residues. Isolation yielded PBMCs, at least 7 million per sample, in every case. As for this clonotype: Its antigen is undetermined.

Overall study results and limits: Across the age range, TCR beta diversity per million T cells fell in a roughly linear way.

Then a second PCR, running about 7 to 11 cycles, was carried out with a sample-barcoded 5' primer and a J-beta primer mix. No fewer than 3 million CDR3-containing paired-end reads came from each sample. MiXCR, applied by TCRdb to the 5' RACE reads, yields one record per CDR3 protein. The profile shows about 1.1 million distinct CDR3 sequences, approximately 38% of them singletons. This rearrangement joins TRBV12-3 or TRBV12-4 to TRBJ1-3; D may be TRBD1 (6 bases). The material sequenced was blood. This sequence was found in a man younger than 35 in good health. DNA for the CDR3: TGTGCCAGCAGTCCCCGGGGGCCCTTTACTGGAAACACCATATATTTT. It is translated as CASSPRGPFTGNTIYF.